This T cell receptor delta chain emerged from a study of Vδ1+ human thymocytes. Study findings and constraints: Highly polyclonal TRG and TRD repertoires with Gaussian CDR3 length distributions appeared in thymus.

This clone has just a few counts. The antigen is not known. Compared with germline, one end of the junction differs, possibly owing to a read error. Looked up from germline, CDR1 is GEAIGNYY and CDR2 is EKD. The CDR3 totals 18 residues. The template was reverse-transcribed extracted RNA. CDR3 amplicons came from multiplex PCR with pooled V-gene forward and constant-region reverse primers. TCRdb re-analyzed the multiplex PCR reads via CATT. This table has under 25,000 delta-chain clones, 29% appearing once. The chain has TRDV2 and TRDJ1; 7 nucleotides agree with TRDD2. This sequence was found in a boy in the first two years of life who had congenital heart surgery. The source material was Vdelta1+ gamma-delta thymocytes from the thymus. Subset in this sample: FACS-sorted CD3+ TCRalphabeta- TCRVdelta1+ TCRVdelta2- thymocytes. CDR3 region: CAYDLPSSEFTGGPQLIF. The CDR3 bases are TGTGCCTATGACCTCCCTTCCTCAGAGTTTACGGGGGGCCCCCAACTCATCTTT.